This T cell receptor (beta chain) came from a study of regulatory and conventional T cells in RAG deficiency. Findings and caveats of the study: Shannon entropy fell and Simpson indices rose in RAG-deficient patients.

Germline CDR1 MNHNY, CDR2 SVGAGI (reference sequence). This CDR3 is 15 amino acids long. V trimming: 4 bases; J trimming: 4 bases; junction bases outside the gene matches: 4. Only one count was recorded for this clone. Its antigen is not identified. Genomic DNA came from blood regulatory T cells gated CD4+ CD25-high CD127-low. Produced via immunoSEQ multiplex PCR; TCRdb's table is partial and in-frame only. Altogether some 20,000 clones are present, approximately 90% being singletons, with the ten largest covering 1.4%. A further study also used this sample, focusing on regulatory T cells. That study reports: Primers: 52 TRBV forward and 13 TRBJ reverse.

The sequenced material came from Tregs sorted from blood. This chain joins TRBV6-6 and TRBJ2-1; 10 bases are a match to TRBD2. The TCR was taken from a human donor in good health. The CDR3 nucleotides are TGTGCCAGCAGTTCTAGCGGGAGAAGGTACAATGAGCAGTTCTTC. This sequence encodes CASSSSGRRYNEQFF.